This entry lists 32 T cell receptor beta chains sequenced from one sample in a study of beta chain features in type 1 diabetes. cDNA synthesis used the whole RNA isolate, giving expressed TCRB sequences. Only in-frame clones appear in the TCRdb table, and some are missing; sequencing was by immunoSEQ multiplex PCR. This table holds approximately 470,000 clones, around 30% found once. Sequences were obtained from naive CD4+ T cells from blood. These receptor sequences come from a man in his late teens or twenties in good health.

The chain has TRBV20-1 and TRBJ2-7; D is ambiguous. Trimming pared 0 bases from V and 3 bases from J, leaving 3 bases between. CDR1 and CDR2 (germline): DFQATT, SNEGSKA (reference sequence). The CDR3 length is 11 residues. CDR3 sequence (DNA): TGCAGTGCTAGAGACTACTACGAGCAGTACTTC. Amino acids: CSARDYYEQYF.

This clone was recorded a few times. This sequence joins TRBV30 and TRBJ1-1, with D possibly being TRBD1 (5 bases). Per the germline V gene, CDR1 is GTSNPN and CDR2 is SVGIG (reference sequence). This CDR3 spans 14 amino acids. V was cut by 1 base and J by 3 bases, with 12 bases left in between. CDR3 region: CAWSAGMVDTEAFF. The CDR3 coding sequence is TGTGCCTGGAGTGCAGGGATGGTGGACACTGAAGCTTTCTTT.

V and J are TRBV4-3 and TRBJ2-1, with D maybe TRBD2 (5 bases). This CDR3 spans 14 amino acids. Trimming pared 4 bases from V and 3 bases from J, leaving 10 bases between. Germline V gene data show CDR1 as LGHNA and CDR2 as YSLEER. For the CDR3, the DNA is TGCGCCAGCAGCCTGGACTTACTCTACAATGAGCAGTTCTTC. This gives the protein CASSLDLLYNEQFF.

There are a few counts of this clone. The chain links TRBV7-2 to TRBJ2-7, with a possible D match to TRBD1 (6 bases). The CDR3 is made up of 14 amino acids. Trimming removed 4 bases at V and 3 bases at J, with 13 bases between. Germline V gene lookup returns CDR1 SGHTA and CDR2 FQGNSA. The DNA of the CDR3 is TGTGCCAGCAGCTCCCGGGACAAAAACTACGAGCAGTACTTC. As protein: CASSSRDKNYEQYF.

This clone was observed a few times. The rearrangement uses TRBV10-3 and TRBJ2-6; 7 nucleotides line up with TRBD1. V shed 11 bases and J 2 bases; nucleotides not matched to a gene: 12. CDR3 length: 16 residues. Germline V gene data show CDR1 as ENHRY and CDR2 as SYGVKD. CDR3 protein: CAGRDSYTAGANVLTF. As DNA, the CDR3 is TGTGCCGGTCGGGACAGCTACACCGCTGGGGCCAACGTCCTGACTTTC.

This clone has only a few counts. The rearrangement links TRBV7-6 to TRBJ2-3; 12 nucleotides line up with TRBD2. This CDR3 region has 17 residues. V shed 5 bases and J 0 bases; nucleotides not matched to a gene: 6. Germline-derived CDR1 and CDR2 are SGHVS and FNYEAQ. The CDR3 loop reads CASSPRTSGMSTDTQYF. The DNA of the CDR3 is TGTGCCAGCAGCCCCCGGACTAGCGGGATGAGCACAGATACGCAGTATTTT.

This clone was seen a few times. Other DNA sequences within the sample encode an identical CDR3. The chain is built from TRBV29-1 and TRBJ2-5; D remains unclear. V lost 7 bases and J lost 1, with 4 bases in between. Germline V gene data show CDR1 as SQVTM and CDR2 as ANQGSEA. CDR3 length: 10 amino acids. CDR3 sequence: CSGGQETQYF. CDR3 DNA: TGCAGCGGGGGCCAAGAGACCCAGTACTTC.

This sequence joins TRBV4-3 and TRBJ2-1; unclear D gene. Looked up from germline, CDR1 is LGHNA and CDR2 is YSLEER. The CDR3 runs to 16 residues. Trimming took 0 bases from V and 2 from J, leaving 11 bases between them. The CDR3 is CASSQDIDSTYNEQFF. DNA for the CDR3: TGCGCCAGCAGCCAAGATATCGACTCGACCTACAATGAGCAGTTCTTC.

This clone turned up a few times. As DNA, the CDR3 is TGCAGCGTTGAACGCGGGAGTGGTACGCAGTATTTT. This gives the protein CSVERGSGTQYF. The chain links TRBV29-1 to TRBJ2-3; 7 bases are a match to TRBD2. The CDR3 is 12 residues long. The V segment lost 2 bases and the J segment 8 bases; nucleotides outside the gene matches: 4. Germline V gives CDR1 SQVTM, CDR2 ANQGSEA.

The rearrangement joins TRBV5-1 to TRBJ2-6; no clear D. In germline, CDR1 is SGHRS, CDR2 YFSETQ. The CDR3 runs 17 residues. Trimming cost V 0 bases and J 0 bases, with 10 bases left between them. The CDR3 protein is CASSLVAVSSGANVLTF. The CDR3 nucleotides are TGCGCCAGCAGCTTGGTGGCAGTGAGCTCTGGGGCCAACGTCCTGACTTTC.

The gene calls are TRBV5-4 and TRBJ1-1, with TRBD1 as a possible D gene (5 bases). V was pared by 4 bases and J by 4 bases, with 20 bases between. CDR1 SGHNT and CDR2 YYREEE come from the germline V gene (reference sequence). CDR3 length: 16 amino acids. In DNA, the CDR3 is TGTGCCAGCAGCCCTTCCCCGGGGCAGTGGGGCACTGAAGCTTTCTTT. Translated: CASSPSPGQWGTEAFF.

The chain carries TRBV9 and TRBJ2-7, with TRBD2 identical over 7 bases. The CDR3 sequence is 14 residues long. Trimming cost V 3 bases and J 1 base; bases outside gene matches: 4. The germline V gene has CDR1 SGDLS and CDR2 YYNGEE. Here the CDR3 reads CASSGPSGSYEQYF. CDR3 bases: TGTGCCAGCAGCGGACCTAGCGGATCCTACGAGCAGTACTTC.

There are a few counts of this clone. This chain links TRBV10-3 with TRBJ1-4; 7 nucleotides align to TRBD1. V shed 7 bases, J shed 7 bases, and the junction held 6 bases outside the gene matches. Germline lookup yields CDR1 ENHRY and CDR2 SYGVKD. The length of the CDR3 is 13 residues. The CDR3 reads CAITPRQGEKLFF. DNA for the CDR3: TGTGCCATCACTCCTAGACAGGGTGAAAAACTGTTTTTT.

The chain is built from TRBV29-1 and TRBJ1-4, with unresolved D. Germline values: CDR1 SQVTM, CDR2 ANQGSEA. The length of the CDR3 is 12 residues. V was shortened by 4 bases and J by 7 bases, with 10 bases between the two germline ends. CDR3 region: CSVALMGEKLFF. The CDR3 DNA reads as TGCAGCGTTGCCCTGATGGGTGAAAAACTGTTTTTT.

The V call is TRBV5-4, the J call TRBJ2-1; 8 nucleotides agree with TRBD2. J gave up 8 bases and V 5 bases, and 9 bases lay outside the gene matches. This CDR3 contains 14 residues. CDR1 is SGHNT and CDR2 is YYREEE in the germline V gene (reference sequence). The CDR3: CASSELAGTDEQFF. In nucleotides, the CDR3 is TGTGCCAGCAGTGAGTTAGCGGGAACGGATGAGCAGTTCTTC.

This clone was detected a few times. This chain connects TRBV2 to TRBJ1-2, with 7 bases lining up with TRBD1. Germline assignment: CDR1 SNHLY and CDR2 FYNNEI. V dropped 6 bases and J dropped 0; count of bases not matched to a gene: 4. CDR3 size: 14 residues. The CDR3 is CASRSDRTNYGYTF. The DNA for the CDR3 is TGTGCCAGCAGGTCGGACAGGACTAACTATGGCTACACCTTC.

The sample holds a few counts of this clone. The chain combines TRBV30 with TRBJ1-2; 8 bases fit TRBD1. CDR1 is GTSNPN and CDR2 is SVGIG in the germline V gene (reference sequence). V was pared by 5 bases and J by 4 bases, with 9 bases of the junction left unmatched. This CDR3 region has 14 residues. CDR3 DNA: TGTGCCTGGTCAACACGGACAGGGAGCTATGGCTACACCTTC. This codes for CAWSTRTGSYGYTF.

The CDR3 sequence is CASSSPAEKLFF. The DNA for the CDR3 is TGTGCCAGCAGCAGTCCGGCTGAAAAACTGTTTTTT. The genes are TRBV7-9 and TRBJ1-4; D remains ambiguous. V was clipped by 5 bases and J by 7 bases, with 8 bases between them. Germline values: CDR1 SEHNR, CDR2 FQNEAQ (reference sequence). This CDR3 has 12 amino acids. The entire variable domain, with the rest obtained from reference TRBV7-9 and TRBJ1-4, is as follows: DTGVSQNPRHKITKRGQNVTFRCDPISEHNRLYWYRQTLGQGPEFLTYFQNEAQLEKSRLLSDRFSAERPKGSFSTLEIQRTEQGDSAMYLCASSSPAEKLFFGSGTQLSVL.

The chain uses TRBV27 and TRBJ2-7, with D perhaps matching TRBD1 (5 bases). Germline CDR1 MNHEY, CDR2 SMNVEV (reference sequence). CDR3 length: 14 amino acids. Trimming removed 5 bases at V and 5 bases at J, with 16 bases between. Here the CDR3 DNA reads TGTGCCAGCAGTGCCGCCGTGACAGTCCACGAGCAGTACTTC. This codes for CASSAAVTVHEQYF.

The genes are TRBV7-3 and TRBJ2-2; D gene uncertain. The V end was cut by 5 bases, the J end by 6 bases, with 16 bases between. The CDR3 is made up of 15 amino acids. Germline V gene data show CDR1 as SGHTA and CDR2 as FQGTGA. CDR3 sequence reads: CASSLGLGWAGELFF. CDR3 sequence (DNA): TGTGCCAGCAGCCTCGGCTTAGGCTGGGCCGGGGAGCTGTTTTTT.

This sequence joins TRBV4-3 and TRBJ1-2, with D possibly being TRBD1 (5 bases). V gave up 0 bases and J gave up 8 bases, with 13 bases separating them. Germline loops: CDR1 LGHNA, CDR2 YSLEER. This CDR3 spans 14 amino acids. The DNA for the CDR3 is TGCGCCAGCAGCCAAGATCGGCAGGGTGGGGGCTACACCTTC. Its translation: CASSQDRQGGGYTF.

The CDR3 DNA follows: TGTGCCTGGACACTAGCGGGCTATTACAATGAGCAGTTCTTC. Encoded protein: CAWTLAGYYNEQFF. The chain carries TRBV30 and TRBJ2-1; TRBD2 aligns across 9 bases. Germline CDR1 and CDR2: GTSNPN and SVGIG (reference sequence). CDR3 size: 14 residues. V trimming: 4 bases; J trimming: 4 bases; junction bases outside the gene matches: 5.

CDR3 bases: TGTGCCAGCAGCGACCGGGACAGGGGTCAAGAGACCCAGTACTTC. Its translation: CASSDRDRGQETQYF. The chain employs TRBV2 and TRBJ2-5; 10 bases map to TRBD1. This CDR3 has 15 amino acids. Trimming at V came to 6 bases and at J to 2 bases, leaving 6 bases not matched to a gene. Looked up from germline, CDR1 is SNHLY and CDR2 is FYNNEI.

The chain combines TRBV7-2 with TRBJ2-7; 7 bases match TRBD2. CDR3 length: 15 amino acids. J lost 2 bases, V lost 1 base, and 5 bases had no gene match. Germline CDR1 and CDR2: SGHTA and FQGNSA. CDR3 bases: TGTGCCAGCAGCTTAGTACCTAGCGGAGCCTACGAGCAGTACTTC. This sequence encodes CASSLVPSGAYEQYF.

The chain couples TRBV28 to TRBJ2-4; D tentatively reads TRBD1 or TRBD2 (5 bases each). CDR1 MDHEN and CDR2 SYDVKM come from the germline V gene. Trimming pared 5 bases from V and 6 bases from J, leaving 17 bases between. The CDR3 has 15 amino acids. The CDR3 DNA reads TGTGCCAGCAGTACTCCGCCGGGACGCCCAAACATTCAGTACTTC. It is translated as CASSTPPGRPNIQYF.

This rearrangement joins TRBV29-1 to TRBJ1-1; D unresolved. Between the trimmed V and J ends, which lost 0 bases and 8 bases, there was a span of 13 bases. The CDR3 has 13 amino acids. CDR1 is SQVTM and CDR2 is ANQGSEA in the germline V gene. CDR3 DNA: TGCAGCGTTGAAGATCAGGCCGGAGAAGAAGCTTTCTTT. This translates into CSVEDQAGEEAFF.

J is TRBJ2-3 and V is TRBV14; D unclear. V lost 4 bases to trimming and J lost 0 bases, with 5 bases between them. Germline values: CDR1 SGHDN, CDR2 FVKESK. The length of the CDR3 is 13 residues. The CDR3 is CASSLTSTDTQYF. Here the CDR3 DNA reads TGTGCCAGCAGCCTCACTAGCACAGATACGCAGTATTTT.

The chain joins TRBV20-1 to TRBJ1-1, with TRBD1 matching over 7 bases. Germline CDR1 and CDR2: DFQATT and SNEGSKA (reference sequence). V lost 5 bases, J lost 3 bases, and 0 bases stayed unmatched. This CDR3 is 11 amino acids long. Written as DNA, the CDR3 is TGCAGTGCTGACAGGGACACTGAAGCTTTCTTT. Amino acid sequence: CSADRDTEAFF.

The rearrangement links TRBV10-3 to TRBJ2-6, with D tentatively TRBD1 or TRBD2 (5 bases each). CDR3 length: 17 residues. The germline V gene encodes CDR1 ENHRY and CDR2 SYGVKD. Trimming removed 4 bases at V and 0 bases at J, with 13 bases between. The CDR3 loop is CAISGDRMGSGANVLTF. The CDR3 nucleotides read TGTGCCATCAGTGGGGACCGAATGGGCTCTGGGGCCAACGTCCTGACTTTC.

Points on this clone: Other DNA variants within this sample encode the same CDR3. The chain couples TRBV27 to TRBJ2-5; 12 bases line up with TRBD2. Per germline, CDR1 MNHEY and CDR2 SMNVEV (reference sequence). V shed 4 bases and J 5 bases; nucleotides not matched to a gene: 2. This CDR3 has 14 residues. Written as DNA, the CDR3 is TGTGCCAGCAGTTCCCTAGCGGGAGGGGAGACCCAGTACTTC. Translation: CASSSLAGGETQYF.

A remark on this clone: At the DNA level, this CDR3 is encoded by other sequences in the same sample as well. The gene calls are TRBV18 and TRBJ2-7; D remains unclear. Germline assignment: CDR1 KGHSH and CDR2 LQKENI. This CDR3 comprises 13 residues. The V and J ends lost 2 bases and 0 bases respectively, with 5 bases between them. DNA of the CDR3: TGTGCCAGCTCACCAGGCAACTCCTACGAGCAGTACTTC. Translated: CASSPGNSYEQYF.

This rearrangement joins TRBV7-2 to TRBJ2-1; 8 nucleotides match TRBD2. Germline V gene sequence: CDR1 SGHTA, CDR2 FQGNSA. The length of the CDR3 is 15 residues. J gave up 3 bases and V 5 bases, and 6 bases lay outside the gene matches. The CDR3 sequence: CASSRGLADYNEQFF. The CDR3 coding sequence is TGTGCCAGCAGCCGCGGACTAGCTGACTACAATGAGCAGTTCTTC.